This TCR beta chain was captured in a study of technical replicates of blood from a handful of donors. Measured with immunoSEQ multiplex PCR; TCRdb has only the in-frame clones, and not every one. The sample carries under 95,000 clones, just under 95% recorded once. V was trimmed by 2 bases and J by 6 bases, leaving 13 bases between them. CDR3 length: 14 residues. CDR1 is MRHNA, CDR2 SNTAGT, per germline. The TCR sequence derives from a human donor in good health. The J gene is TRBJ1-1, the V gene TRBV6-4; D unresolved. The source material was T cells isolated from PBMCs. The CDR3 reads CASSDLTAYPEAFF. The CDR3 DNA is TGTGCCAGCAGTGACCTGACTGCCTACCCTGAAGCTTTCTTT.